These T cell receptor beta chains were read from a single sample in a study of blood T cells in healthy people across ages. TCRdb fed the 5' RACE reads into MiXCR, producing one record per CDR3 protein. The table includes approximately 800,000 distinct CDR3 sequences, roughly 25% detected once. This sample also belongs to another study, concerning T cells of mothers and their children.

Material for sequencing was blood. These receptors were obtained from a boy aged 5-17 years in good health. The CDR3 runs from the conserved cysteine through the conserved F or W. D genes are given only for firm matches. Rows may omit the clone size; those that give it use once, few, many or a size class.

j_call v_call d_call clone_size cdr3_aa cdr3_nt
TRBJ2-5 TRBV29-1 TRBD1 . CSARGWKETQYF TGCAGCGCCAGGGGGTGGAAAGAGACCCAGTACTTC
TRBJ2-2 TRBV12-3/TRBV12-4 . few CASTWDPSNTGELFF TGTGCCAGCACCTGGGACCCTTCGAACACCGGGGAGCTGTTTTTT
TRBJ1-1 TRBV29-1 . . CSVDTPYEAFF TGCAGCGTGGATACCCCATATGAAGCTTTCTTT
TRBJ2-5 TRBV5-1 . few CASSLEGIGETQYF TGCGCCAGCAGCTTGGAAGGGATCGGGGAGACCCAGTACTTC
TRBJ1-2 TRBV9 TRBD1 few CASSGPRDRGAYGYTF TGTGCCAGCAGCGGCCCCCGGGACAGGGGTGCCTATGGCTACACCTTC
TRBJ2-7 TRBV6-2/TRBV6-3 . . CASSRTPSFYEQYF TGTGCCAGCAGTCGTACCCCCTCTTTCTACGAGCAGTACTTC
TRBJ2-6 TRBV6-1 . . CASGGRGANVLTF TGTGCCAGCGGGGGGCGTGGGGCCAACGTCCTGACTTTC
TRBJ1-4 TRBV12-3/TRBV12-4 TRBD1 . CASRTGPTNEKLFF TGTGCCAGCCGGACAGGGCCAACTAATGAAAAACTGTTTTTT
TRBJ2-5 TRBV7-8 TRBD2 . CASSLPLAKETQYF TGTGCCAGCAGCTTACCACTAGCGAAAGAGACCCAGTACTTC
TRBJ1-1 TRBV6-5 . . CASTQGRYTEAFF TGTGCCAGCACCCAGGGGAGGTACACTGAAGCTTTCTTT
TRBJ1-1 TRBV2 . . CASSEVWDKAFF TGTGCCAGCAGTGAAGTTTGGGACAAAGCTTTCTTT
TRBJ1-6 TRBV9 . . CASSSEGGAPLHF TGTGCCAGCAGCTCTGAGGGGGGAGCACCCCTCCACTTT
TRBJ2-1 TRBV6-2/TRBV6-3 . few CASNQTPPKSVNNEQFF TGTGCCAGCAATCAAACGCCCCCAAAGTCCGTAAACAATGAGCAGTTCTTC
TRBJ2-5 TRBV7-2 . . CASSFGGFKETQYF TGTGCCAGCAGCTTCGGGGGCTTCAAGGAGACCCAGTACTTC
TRBJ2-7 TRBV20-1 TRBD1 many CSARHRDSYSYEQYF TGCAGTGCTAGGCACCGGGACAGCTACTCCTACGAGCAGTACTTC
TRBJ2-3 TRBV27 . few CASSLSISDTQYF TGTGCCAGCAGTTTATCGATCTCAGATACGCAGTATTTT
TRBJ2-1 TRBV20-1 . . CSAPPAGTSYNEQFF TGCAGTGCTCCCCCGGCAGGGACCTCCTACAATGAGCAGTTCTTC
TRBJ1-4 TRBV20-1 TRBD1 . CSASPDRVGKLFF TGCAGTGCTTCGCCGGACAGGGTGGGAAAACTGTTTTTT
TRBJ2-1 TRBV24-1 TRBD2 few CATSGRTSGPYNEQFF TGTGCCACCAGTGGTCGGACTAGCGGGCCATACAATGAGCAGTTCTTC
TRBJ2-3 TRBV7-2 . . CASSLVPSWGADTQYF TGTGCCAGCAGCTTAGTACCGTCGTGGGGGGCAGATACGCAGTATTTT
TRBJ2-5 TRBV7-2 TRBD1 few CASSYTGGETQYF TGTGCCAGCAGCTACACAGGGGGGGAGACCCAGTACTTC
TRBJ2-4 TRBV6-6 . . CASSTSLTGIQYF TGTGCCAGCAGTACCTCCTTGACGGGTATTCAGTACTTC
TRBJ2-5 TRBV29-1 TRBD1 few CSVADRGSGETQYF TGCAGCGTTGCAGACAGGGGATCCGGGGAGACCCAGTACTTC
TRBJ2-2 TRBV28 . . CASSLDSPTGELFF TGTGCCAGCAGTTTAGACAGTCCGACCGGGGAGCTGTTTTTT
TRBJ2-5 TRBV5-1 . few CASSPESDIRFF TGCGCCAGCAGCCCGGAAAGTGATATCAGGTTCTTC
TRBJ2-7 TRBV7-9 TRBD2 once CASSLSGTADEQYF TGTGCCAGCAGCCTCAGCGGGACCGCTGACGAGCAGTACTTC
TRBJ2-5 TRBV6-6 . many CASSYSRTQETQYF TGTGCCAGCAGTTACTCACGGACTCAAGAGACCCAGTACTTC
TRBJ2-1 TRBV19 . . CATQLSGLWDEQFF TGTGCCACCCAGCTTAGCGGCCTCTGGGATGAGCAGTTCTTC
TRBJ2-7 TRBV29-1 . few CSVVGISSSYEQYF TGCAGCGTTGTCGGGATATCCTCCTCCTACGAGCAGTACTTC
TRBJ1-6 TRBV7-8 . few CASSLLRGHVGSPLHF TGTGCCAGCAGCTTACTTCGGGGGCACGTTGGATCACCCCTCCACTTT
TRBJ1-2 TRBV27 . . CASSFKGMGNYGYTF TGTGCCAGCAGTTTCAAGGGAATGGGAAACTATGGCTACACCTTC
TRBJ2-4 TRBV28 TRBD1 . CASSQGTGGSNIQYF TGTGCCAGCAGTCAGGGGACAGGGGGCTCCAACATTCAGTACTTC
TRBJ1-2 TRBV15 TRBD1 few CATKPGQGKGWGYTF TGTGCCACCAAACCGGGACAGGGTAAAGGCTGGGGCTACACCTTC
TRBJ1-2 TRBV7-2 TRBD1 . CASSLQGAPYGYTF TGTGCCAGCAGCTTACAGGGGGCGCCGTATGGCTACACCTTC
TRBJ1-1 TRBV9 TRBD1 . CASTKLDDRVTEAFF TGTGCCAGCACCAAACTCGACGACAGGGTCACTGAAGCTTTCTTT
TRBJ2-7 TRBV10-3 . few CAISDGSYEQYF TGTGCCATCTCGGACGGCTCCTACGAGCAGTACTTC